The 29 T cell receptor beta chains below were found in one sample sequenced in a study of T cell repertoires in cytomegalovirus infection. TCRdb called the reads again in MiXCR, with one record for every CDR3 protein. Among approximately 350,000 distinct CDR3 sequences listed, roughly 36% were seen once. These receptors have no known antigen. Sequenced material: cultured PBMCs, taken from culture after CMV antigen stimulation. Receptors were obtained from a human donor in good health (CMV status not recorded). Some clones in this sample may be carry-over from other donors' samples.

The V call is TRBV27, the J call TRBJ2-7; 11 bases agree with TRBD2. The CDR3 has 16 amino acids. Germline values: CDR1 MNHEY, CDR2 SMNVEV (reference sequence). V lost 5 bases to trimming and J lost 3 bases; unmatched junction nucleotides: 9. The CDR3 DNA reads TGTGCCAGCAGTCCCCCGGGACTAGCGGCAAACTACGAGCAGTACTTC. It encodes CASSPPGLAANYEQYF.

This clonotype occurred many times. The chain combines TRBV7-2 with TRBJ1-1, with D uncertain. CDR1 is SGHTA, CDR2 FQGNSA, per germline. V dropped 0 bases and J dropped 1 base, with 6 bases sitting between them. The CDR3 totals 14 residues. Here the CDR3 DNA reads TGTGCCAGCAGCTTAGCCCGCGAGAACACTGAAGCTTTCTTT. Its protein is CASSLARENTEAFF.

The rearrangement uses TRBV6-5 and TRBJ2-2; either TRBD1 or TRBD2 may supply D (5 bases each). The CDR3 is made up of 16 amino acids. V was pared by 3 bases and J by 4 bases, with 15 bases between. Germline assignment: CDR1 MNHEY and CDR2 SVGAGI. The CDR3 bases are TGTGCCAGCAGTTATCCTCAGGGACGGGGCACCGGGGAGCTGTTTTTT. As protein: CASSYPQGRGTGELFF.

The chain couples TRBV7-6 to TRBJ2-2; 10 bases agree with TRBD2. The CDR3 consists of 18 residues. Germline CDR1 and CDR2: SGHVS and FNYEAQ. V shed 5 bases and J 0 bases; nucleotides not matched to a gene: 9. CDR3 in amino acids: CASSPLRTSGPNTGELFF. CDR3 bases: TGTGCCAGCAGCCCCCTCAGGACTAGCGGACCGAACACCGGGGAGCTGTTTTTT.

The chain carries TRBV6-8 and TRBJ2-1, with D possibly TRBD1 on 5 matching bases. The germline V gene encodes CDR1 MNHGY and CDR2 SAAAGT. V shed 6 bases and J shed 0 bases, with 12 bases lying between them. The CDR3 sequence is 15 residues long. The CDR3 bases are TGTGCCAGCAGCGAAGGGGATTTCTCCTACAATGAGCAGTTCTTC. Protein sequence: CASSEGDFSYNEQFF.

The chain couples TRBV20-1 to TRBJ1-5; D is undetermined. The CDR3 runs 17 residues. V shed 1 base and J shed 2 bases, with 18 bases lying between them. CDR1 is DFQATT and CDR2 is SNEGSKA in the germline V gene (reference sequence). This CDR3 reads CSARVLGATGGNQPQHF. CDR3 in DNA: TGCAGTGCTAGAGTGTTGGGAGCTACTGGGGGCAATCAGCCCCAGCATTTT.

This clonotype was detected only once. The V call is TRBV4-3, the J call TRBJ1-2; 7 positions match TRBD1. The CDR3 is 14 residues long. Germline lookup yields CDR1 LGHNA and CDR2 YSLEER. V gave up 4 bases and J gave up 6 bases; unmatched junction bases: 8. CDR3 protein: CASSLSWQGDGYTF. The CDR3, as DNA: TGCGCCAGCAGCCTAAGTTGGCAGGGGGATGGCTACACCTTC.

The chain is built from TRBV4-1 and TRBJ1-4; 7 positions match TRBD1. This CDR3 has 14 amino acids. Looked up from germline, CDR1 is MGHRA and CDR2 is YSYEKL. V shed 4 bases and J 8 bases; nucleotides not matched to a gene: 7. The CDR3 coding sequence is TGCGCCAGCAGCCGACAGGGAGGCGCCGAAAAACTGTTTTTT. Translation: CASSRQGGAEKLFF.

This clonotype occurred a few times. This sequence joins TRBV28 and TRBJ2-7; 7 positions match TRBD2. The CDR3 sequence is 13 residues long. Germline V gene lookup returns CDR1 MDHEN and CDR2 SYDVKM. J was trimmed by 3 bases and V by 6 bases; bases with no gene match: 5. The CDR3 sequence: CASSLTSIYEQYF. CDR3 DNA sequence: TGTGCCAGCAGCCTGACTAGCATCTACGAGCAGTACTTC.

In DNA form, the CDR3 reads TGTGCCAGCAGCTTTTTGACAGGGAGGGAGACAGATACGCAGTATTTT. Its protein is CASSFLTGRETDTQYF. The chain carries TRBV7-6 and TRBJ2-3; D may be TRBD1 or TRBD2 (7 bases each). Trimming left V 3 bases short and J 3 bases short, with 16 bases between. The CDR3 sequence is 16 residues long. Germline V CDR1 and CDR2: SGHVS, FNYEAQ.

This clonotype was seen only a few times. This chain joins TRBV6-5 and TRBJ1-2, with 9 bases matching TRBD1. With 5 bases clipped from V and 2 bases from J, the junction kept 3 bases outside the gene matches. The CDR3 contains 14 residues. Germline values: CDR1 MNHEY, CDR2 SVGAGI. The CDR3 DNA reads TGTGCCAGCAGTCACGGACAGGGGAACTATGGCTACACCTTC. It translates to CASSHGQGNYGYTF.

The table lists this clonotype with many counts. The V call is TRBV7-2, the J call TRBJ2-1; 11 nucleotides agree with TRBD2. The CDR3 spans 17 residues. Germline values: CDR1 SGHTA, CDR2 FQGNSA. V lost 3 bases and J lost 3; bases outside the gene matches: 7. The CDR3 nucleotides read TGTGCCAGCAGCTTTACCTGGACTAGCGGGCACTACAATGAGCAGTTCTTC. It yields the protein CASSFTWTSGHYNEQFF.

This clonotype showed up many times. The chain recombines TRBV9 with TRBJ2-7, with D uncertain. Trimming removed 0 bases at V and 2 bases at J, with 9 bases between. CDR1 and CDR2 (germline): SGDLS, YYNGEE. The CDR3 is 14 amino acids. DNA of the CDR3: TGTGCCAGCAGCGTAGATCTTGGTACCTACGAGCAGTACTTC. Translation gives CASSVDLGTYEQYF.

This clonotype was recorded a few times. The chain is built from TRBV7-2 and TRBJ2-5, with a weak D call TRBD2 (7 bases). Germline V gene sequence: CDR1 SGHTA, CDR2 FQGNSA. CDR3 length: 16 amino acids. V was trimmed by 0 bases and J by 4 bases, leaving 15 bases between them. In DNA, the CDR3 is TGTGCCAGCAGCTTAGCTTTTTCGGGGGGCGGAGAGACCCAGTACTTC. Translated, it gives CASSLAFSGGGETQYF.

The chain joins TRBV19 to TRBJ2-1, with D tentatively TRBD2 (7 bases). This CDR3 region has 19 residues. Trimming left V 1 base short and J 7 bases short, with 26 bases between. Looked up from germline, CDR1 is LNHDA and CDR2 is SQIVND (reference sequence). DNA for the CDR3: TGTGCCAGTAGTATAGGTTACAGGGAAAGGCGGGAGCTAAGGAATGAGCAGTTCTTC. Protein sequence: CASSIGYRERRELRNEQFF.

V is TRBV6-1 and J is TRBJ2-1; 12 bases agree with TRBD2. Looked up from germline, CDR1 is MNHNS and CDR2 is SASEGT. The length of the CDR3 is 14 residues. The V segment lost 10 bases and the J segment 2 bases; nucleotides outside the gene matches: 3. CDR3 amino acids: CAMRTSGTYNEQFF. In nucleotides, the CDR3 is TGTGCCATGAGGACTAGCGGGACCTACAATGAGCAGTTCTTC.

In this sample, this clonotype turned up once. This rearrangement joins TRBV6-8 to TRBJ2-1; TRBD2 matches 8 bases. This CDR3 spans 13 amino acids. The V gene's germline CDR1 is MNHGY and CDR2 SAAAGT. J lost 10 bases, V lost 2 bases, and 4 bases had no gene match. The CDR3 DNA reads TGTGCCAGCAGTTACACCTTAGCGGGGGAGCAGTTCTTC. Its protein product is CASSYTLAGEQFF.

This chain links TRBV29-1 with TRBJ1-4; D unresolved. This CDR3 region has 15 residues. V was pared by 0 bases and J by 3 bases, with 11 bases between. CDR1 and CDR2 (germline): SQVTM, ANQGSEA. The CDR3 bases are TGCAGCGTTGAAGATCGGGGAGGGCCTAATGAAAAACTGTTTTTT. Amino acids: CSVEDRGGPNEKLFF. Supplemented by reference TRBV29-1 and TRBJ1-4, the full variable domain reads SAVISQKPSRDICQRGTSLTIQCQVDSQVTMMFWYRQQPGQSLTLIATANQGSEATYESGFVIDKFPISRPNLTFSTLTVSNMSPEDSSIYLCSVEDRGGPNEKLFFGSGTQLSVL.

This clonotype occurred a few times. The rearrangement joins TRBV6-6 to TRBJ2-1; 9 bases are shared with TRBD2. The junction had 3 bases not matched to a gene; V was cut back by 6 bases and J by 0 bases. Germline CDR1 reads MNHNY; CDR2 reads SVGAGI (reference sequence). This CDR3 has 15 residues. The CDR3, as DNA: TGTGCCAGCAGGCGTAGCGGGAGCTCCTACAATGAGCAGTTCTTC. Translation: CASRRSGSSYNEQFF.

The chain recombines TRBV5-1 with TRBJ1-2; D is uncertain. Germline V gives CDR1 SGHRS, CDR2 YFSETQ. The CDR3 has 14 residues. With 0 bases removed from V and 0 bases from J, the gap between germline ends came to 6 bases. DNA for the CDR3: TGCGCCAGCAGCTTGGATCCACCTAACTATGGCTACACCTTC. Translation: CASSLDPPNYGYTF.

This chain connects TRBV28 to TRBJ2-7, with TRBD1 identical over 7 bases. This CDR3 is built from 16 residues. Germline V lookup: CDR1 MDHEN, CDR2 SYDVKM. V shed 3 bases and J 6 bases; nucleotides not matched to a gene: 14. The CDR3: CASSLPLTGFEREQYF. CDR3 nucleotides: TGTGCCAGCAGTTTGCCACTGACAGGGTTTGAACGCGAGCAGTACTTC.

The gene calls are TRBV7-2 and TRBJ1-5; 7 nucleotides align to TRBD1. The CDR3 runs to 16 residues. V lost 5 bases to trimming and J lost 3 bases; unmatched junction nucleotides: 10. CDR1 is SGHTA and CDR2 is FQGNSA in the germline V gene. CDR3 sequence (DNA): TGTGCCAGCAGCCAGGGACAGATGGGTTCCAATCAGCCCCAGCATTTT. Translation gives CASSQGQMGSNQPQHF. Full variable domain (outside the CDR3, taken from reference TRBV7-2 and TRBJ1-5): GAGVSQSPSNKVTEKGKDVELRCDPISGHTALYWYRQSLGQGLEFLIYFQGNSAPDKSGLPSDRFSAERTGGSVSTLTIQRTQQEDSAVYLCASSQGQMGSNQPQHFGDGTRLSIL.

The rearrangement uses TRBV19 and TRBJ1-5, with a possible D match to TRBD1 (6 bases). Germline lookup yields CDR1 LNHDA and CDR2 SQIVND (reference sequence). The CDR3 contains 15 residues. Trimming stripped 4 bases from V and 3 bases from J, with 13 bases between. CDR3 region: CASSNGGQNNQPQHF. The CDR3, as DNA: TGTGCCAGTAGTAATGGGGGCCAAAACAATCAGCCCCAGCATTTT.

This clonotype was detected a few times. The chain recombines TRBV5-4 with TRBJ2-3; 12 positions match TRBD2. The V gene's germline CDR1 is SGHNT and CDR2 YYREEE (reference sequence). Losses at the gene ends were 4 bases for V and 6 bases for J; bases not matched to a gene: 9. This CDR3 region has 16 residues. The CDR3 loop reads CASSRKTSGRGDTQYF. The CDR3 DNA reads TGTGCCAGCAGCCGAAAGACTAGCGGGAGAGGGGATACGCAGTATTTT.

This clonotype was counted between two and nine times. This chain joins TRBV11-2 and TRBJ1-1; 7 bases are a match to TRBD1. CDR3 length equals 16 residues. From germline, CDR1 is SGHAT and CDR2 FQNNGV. With 4 bases clipped from V and 1 base from J, the junction kept 9 bases outside the gene matches. The CDR3 here is CASSSILTGPNTEAFF. CDR3 coding DNA: TGTGCCAGCAGCTCAATCCTGACAGGGCCGAACACTGAAGCTTTCTTT.

The rearrangement uses TRBV10-3 and TRBJ2-1, with D possibly TRBD1 on 6 matching bases. Germline V lookup: CDR1 ENHRY, CDR2 SYGVKD. With 2 bases removed from V and 15 bases from J, the gap between germline ends came to 14 bases. This CDR3 has 12 residues. CDR3 region: CAISEVGGASFF. In DNA, the CDR3 is TGTGCCATCAGTGAGGTAGGGGGAGCGTCGTTCTTC.

J is TRBJ2-1 and V is TRBV6-2 or TRBV6-3; TRBD2 matches 9 bases. V was pared by 6 bases and J by 6 bases, with 12 bases of the junction left unmatched. CDR1 and CDR2 (germline): MNHEY, SVGEGT. This CDR3 has 16 amino acids. CDR3 amino acids: CASSHVSGRAGNEQFF. In DNA, the CDR3 is TGTGCCAGCAGCCATGTTAGCGGGAGAGCCGGCAATGAGCAGTTCTTC.

This clonotype came up many times. The chain joins TRBV27 to TRBJ2-7; 12 bases match TRBD2. V shed 6 bases, J shed 5 bases, and the junction held 2 bases outside the gene matches. Germline CDR1 and CDR2: MNHEY and SMNVEV (reference sequence). This CDR3 comprises 13 residues. CDR3 DNA: TGTGCCAGCAGACTAGCGGGAGGAAACGAGCAGTACTTC. Amino acid sequence: CASRLAGGNEQYF.

This clonotype was observed many times. The chain employs TRBV5-1 and TRBJ2-5; 7 positions agree with TRBD2. After removal of 0 bases from V and 5 bases from J, the junction contained 4 bases not matched to a gene. Germline V gene sequence: CDR1 SGHRS, CDR2 YFSETQ. This CDR3 spans 14 amino acids. CDR3 in DNA: TGCGCCAGCAGCTTGGGACTAGCTCTGGAGACCCAGTACTTC. Its translation is CASSLGLALETQYF.